These 22 T cell receptor beta chains came from one sample sequenced in a study of kidney transplant recipient with SARS-CoV-2 infection. A single record per CDR3 protein comes from TCRdb applying MiXCR to the reads. The sample consists of approximately 250,000 distinct CDR3 sequences, 29% of them appearing once. Material: a blood sample, obtained at baseline and on day 111 from a kidney transplant recipient. These receptors were obtained from a male patient aged 25-45 years who had COVID-19 and was a kidney transplant recipient. T cells may partly derive from the graft donor.

This clonotype was seen repeatedly, ten times or more. The chain carries TRBV10-2 and TRBJ1-6; the match to TRBD1 covers 7 bases. There are 16 residues in the CDR3. Trimming removed 7 bases from V and 7 bases from J; junction bases left unmatched: 13. CDR1 is WSHSY and CDR2 is SAAADI in the germline V gene. CDR3 nucleotide sequence: TGCGCCAGCAAAACAACGGAGACAGGGCTAAATTCACCCCTCCACTTT. This sequence encodes CASKTTETGLNSPLHF.

This clonotype was counted many times. This chain uses TRBV9 with TRBJ1-2, with 10 bases aligning to TRBD1. The germline gives CDR1 SGDLS, CDR2 YYNGEE. V dropped 3 bases and J dropped 7; count of bases not matched to a gene: 6. The CDR3 runs to 14 residues. CDR3 amino acids: CASSARQGAGGYTF. The CDR3 DNA follows: TGTGCCAGCAGCGCTCGACAGGGGGCCGGTGGCTACACCTTC.

Comment on this clonotype: This may come from a read error, since a much larger clone is one base off. The chain combines TRBV3-1 with TRBJ2-5, with D uncertain. The CDR3 extends over 17 amino acids. Germline V gene lookup returns CDR1 LGHDT and CDR2 YNNKEL (reference sequence). The CDR3 region has the DNA TGTACCAGCAGCAACCGTGGTCCCATTTCTTTCTCTGAGACCCAGTACTTC. Translating it yields CTSSNRGPISFSETQYF.

To note about this clonotype: A much larger clone differs by one base, so this may be a read error. V gene TRBV15 combines with J gene TRBJ1-2; 10 bases line up with TRBD1. The trim removed 7 bases at V and 6 bases at J, leaving 11 bases unmatched. Germline loops: CDR1 LNHNV, CDR2 YYDKDF (reference sequence). This CDR3 has 15 residues. The CDR3 here is CATNRDRGGGNGYTF. CDR3 in DNA: TGTGCCACCAACAGGGACAGGGGAGGGGGGAATGGCTACACCTTC.

This clonotype has a count of ten or more. The chain employs TRBV6-5 and TRBJ1-2, with 8 bases that match TRBD1. The V gene's germline CDR1 is MNHEY and CDR2 SVGAGI. V shed 4 bases, J shed 4 bases, and the junction held 8 bases outside the gene matches. The CDR3 consists of 15 residues. CDR3 DNA sequence: TGTGCCAGCAGTTCCCCGGGACAGGCCCGCTATGGCTACACCTTC. This translates into CASSSPGQARYGYTF.

The chain is built from TRBV6-2 or TRBV6-3 and TRBJ1-5, with D unresolved. From germline, CDR1 is MNHEY and CDR2 SVGEGT. The germline V and J ends were trimmed by 4 bases and 1 base, with 14 bases remaining between them. This CDR3 has 16 amino acids. The CDR3 sequence: CASSSEQSVSNQPQHF. CDR3 bases: TGTGCCAGCAGTTCCGAACAAAGTGTCAGCAATCAGCCCCAGCATTTT.

The sample holds many counts of this clonotype. The rearrangement joins TRBV12-3 or TRBV12-4 to TRBJ2-4, with D possibly being TRBD2 (5 bases). The V end lost 2 bases, the J end lost 7 bases, and 6 bases lay between the germline ends. This CDR3 has 12 amino acids. The CDR3 sequence is CASSLTGNIQYF. CDR3 DNA: TGTGCCAGCAGTTTAACGGGGAACATTCAGTACTTC.

The J gene is TRBJ2-2, the V gene TRBV7-2, with D possibly called TRBD1 or TRBD2 (5 bases each). The CDR3 is 18 amino acids. The V end lost 3 bases, the J end lost 1 base, and 18 bases lay between the germline ends. CDR1 and CDR2 (germline): SGHTA, FQGNSA. Here the CDR3 DNA reads TGTGCCAGCAGCTTTCGCGAGTCAGGGAGAAGGAACACCGGGGAGCTGTTTTTT. This codes for CASSFRESGRRNTGELFF. Drawing the rest from reference TRBV7-2 and TRBJ2-2, the complete variable domain is GAGVSQSPSNKVTEKGKDVELRCDPISGHTALYWYRQSLGQGLEFLIYFQGNSAPDKSGLPSDRFSAERTGGSVSTLTIQRTQQEDSAVYLCASSFRESGRRNTGELFFGEGSRLTVL.

Remarks on this clonotype: The junction departs from the called germline gene at one end, perhaps through a read error. The CDR3 loop is CTSSRTPDSGELFF. CDR3 nucleotides: TGTACCAGCAGCCGGACCCCTGACTCCGGGGAGCTGTTTTTT. This sequence joins TRBV7-7 and TRBJ2-2; D gene uncertain. This CDR3 region has 14 residues. The V gene's germline CDR1 is SSHAT and CDR2 FNYEAQ (reference sequence).

Regarding this clonotype: A single base separates this from a much larger clone, so it may be a read error. The chain links TRBV2 to TRBJ1-1; D unclear. This CDR3 comprises 13 residues. CDR1 SNHLY and CDR2 FYNNEI come from the germline V gene. CDR3 in amino acids: CASSVGLNTGAFF. The CDR3 nucleotides read TGTGCCAGCAGTGTAGGATTGAACACTGGAGCTTTCTTT. Together with reference TRBV2 and TRBJ1-1, the CDR3 gives the full variable domain: EPEVTQTPSHQVTQMGQEVILRCVPISNHLYFYWYRQILGQKVEFLVSFYNNEISEKSEIFDDQFSVERPDGSNFTLKIRSTKLEDSAMYFCASSVGLNTGAFFGQGTRLTVV.

The table lists this clonotype with many counts. This chain connects TRBV7-8 to TRBJ1-2; D call uncertain. Germline V lookup: CDR1 SGHVS, CDR2 FQNEAQ. V lost 3 bases and J 4 bases, leaving 21 bases between the germline ends. The CDR3 spans 17 residues. Here the CDR3 DNA reads TGTGCCAGCAGCTTTAACAAGTTTACCCGAAAGACCTATGGCTACACCTTC. Protein product: CASSFNKFTRKTYGYTF.

The V call is TRBV4-1, the J call TRBJ2-3, with 7 bases lining up with TRBD2. The junction had 8 bases not matched to a gene; V was cut back by 1 base and J by 4 bases. From germline, CDR1 is MGHRA and CDR2 YSYEKL. This CDR3 has 16 residues. DNA for the CDR3: TGCGCCAGCAGCCAAGGGGCCCCGGGGGGAGCAGATACGCAGTATTTT. This codes for CASSQGAPGGADTQYF.

This clonotype has at least ten counts. V is TRBV5-1 and J is TRBJ2-7, with 9 bases matching TRBD1. V lost 4 bases to trimming and J lost 4 bases; unmatched junction nucleotides: 6. The length of the CDR3 is 14 residues. Germline assignment: CDR1 SGHRS and CDR2 YFSETQ. CDR3 nucleotide sequence: TGCGCCAGCAGCCCCGGGACAGGGACATACGAGCAGTACTTC. Protein sequence: CASSPGTGTYEQYF. The complete variable domain, with remaining parts taken from reference TRBV5-1 and TRBJ2-7, reads KAGVTQTPRYLIKTRGQQVTLSCSPISGHRSVSWYQQTPGQGLQFLFEYFSETQRNKGNFPGRFSGRQFSNSRSEMNVSTLELGDSALYLCASSPGTGTYEQYFGPGTRLTVT.

The rearrangement links TRBV5-1 to TRBJ1-2; D is uncertain. The CDR3 runs to 16 residues. CDR1 is SGHRS, CDR2 YFSETQ, per germline. Trimming shortened V by 10 bases and J by 4 bases, and 26 bases separated the two germline ends. CDR3 amino acids: CAGARGSVRKTYGYTF. Here the CDR3 DNA reads TGCGCCGGCGCTAGAGGATCGGTTCGAAAGACCTATGGCTACACCTTC.

This clonotype came up many times. The chain is built from TRBV19 and TRBJ2-1; no clear D. Germline CDR1 is LNHDA and CDR2 is SQIVND (reference sequence). Trimming stripped 3 bases from V and 5 bases from J, with 5 bases between. The CDR3 has 12 residues. For the CDR3, the DNA is TGTGCCAGTAGTATTCGTGACAATGAGCAGTTCTTC. Translated: CASSIRDNEQFF.

This clonotype was seen repeatedly, ten times or more. The V call is TRBV22-1, the J call TRBJ1-2. TRBV22-1 constitutes a pseudogene. CDR3 length: 17 residues. Written as DNA, the CDR3 is TGTCCTGGGAGAACCTATTCGAAAGCGAGAAAGACCTATGGCTACACCTTC. Its protein product is CPGRTYSKARKTYGYTF.

This clonotype was observed at least ten times. V usage is TRBV7-6 and J usage is TRBJ1-3; the D gene is possibly TRBD1 (6 bases). The germline V and J ends were trimmed by 3 bases and 0 bases, with 18 bases remaining between them. Germline lookup yields CDR1 SGHVS and CDR2 FNYEAQ. The CDR3 runs to 18 residues. The CDR3 DNA is TGTGCCAGCAGCTTTGGGGACATCTCGGACGGCTCTGGAAACACCATATATTTT. Its translation: CASSFGDISDGSGNTIYF.

In this sample, this clonotype turned up a few times. The CDR3 spells CATIPGQGRAQFF. Here the CDR3 DNA reads TGTGCCACCATACCGGGACAGGGGAGGGCACAGTTCTTC. The chain is built from TRBV6-5 and TRBJ2-1, with 10 bases lining up with TRBD1. The trim removed 10 bases at V and 13 bases at J, leaving 13 bases unmatched. The CDR3 sequence is 13 residues long. The V gene's germline CDR1 is MNHEY and CDR2 SVGAGI.

The chain couples TRBV2 to TRBJ2-3; D possibly corresponds to TRBD1 (6 bases). V lost 6 bases and J lost 1, with 17 bases in between. The CDR3 sequence is 16 residues long. The germline gives CDR1 SNHLY, CDR2 FYNNEI. The CDR3 loop is CASSPLLGAGTDTQYF. Written as DNA, the CDR3 is TGTGCCAGCAGCCCCCTACTGGGGGCTGGCACAGATACGCAGTATTTT.

This clonotype was seen many times. This chain links TRBV7-2 with TRBJ2-2; 8 positions match TRBD1. The trim removed 7 bases at V and 7 bases at J, leaving 8 bases unmatched. The CDR3 has 14 amino acids. The germline V gene has CDR1 SGHTA and CDR2 FQGNSA. CDR3 loop: CASTGRGRIGELFF. DNA of the CDR3: TGTGCCAGCACCGGCAGGGGGCGCATCGGGGAGCTGTTTTTT.

Remarks on this clonotype: At one boundary the junction diverges from the germline segment, which might be a read error. The chain recombines TRBV5-5 with TRBJ1-2; D remains ambiguous. The germline gives CDR1 SGHKS, CDR2 YYEKEE (reference sequence). This CDR3 has 16 residues. CDR3 residues: CSSGSIVSRKTYGYTF. DNA of the CDR3: TGTTCCAGCGGGAGCATTGTCTCGCGAAAGACCTATGGCTACACTTTC.

With regard to this clonotype: A much larger clonotype is one base distant, so this may be a read error. V gene TRBV15 combines with J gene TRBJ2-6, with a tentative D call TRBD1 (5 bases). Germline CDR1 reads LNHNV; CDR2 reads YYDKDF (reference sequence). The V and J ends lost 6 bases and 2 bases respectively, with 11 bases between them. CDR3 length: 15 residues. CDR3 DNA: TGTGCCACCAGTCGTGACAGCCCTGGGGCCAACGTCCTGACTTTC. Translated, it gives CATSRDSPGANVLTF. The variable domain in full, with the rest retrieved from reference TRBV15 and TRBJ2-6, is DAMVIQNPRYQVTQFGKPVTLSCSQTLNHNVMYWYQQKSSQAPKLLFHYYDKDFNNEADTPDNFQSRRPNTSFCFLDIRSPGLGDTAMYLCATSRDSPGANVLTFGAGSRLTVL.